The clone carrying this TCR beta chain was detected once. Its antigen is not identified. This PCR relied on a set of 60 Vbeta primers and 13 Jbeta primers. The protocol was immunoSEQ multiplex PCR, while the TCRdb copy is restricted to in-frame clones and leaves out a portion. Of a few hundred thousand clones listed, over 75% are singletons. This entry comes from a study of cytomegalovirus exposure and HLA in healthy donors. Study summary: One earlier analysis, a look at about 179 million T cells, found approximately 120 million unique TCR beta sequences. Study observations and caveats: A few CMV-associated chains proved CMV antigen-specific in vitro.

This CDR3 region has 15 residues. Per the germline V gene, CDR1 is LNHDA and CDR2 is SQIVND (reference sequence). Trimming removed 10 bases from V and 2 bases from J; junction bases left unmatched: 12. The receptor's source is a girl between 2 and 10 years old in good health and CMV-seronegative. The rearrangement links TRBV19 to TRBJ1-1, with 8 bases identical to TRBD1. The sequenced sample was PBMCs. The CDR3 nucleotides read TGTGCCATCAGAGAGGGGGACAGGCCAAACACTGAAGCTTTCTTT. Translated: CAIREGDRPNTEAFF. Full variable domain (outside the CDR3, taken from reference TRBV19 and TRBJ1-1): DGGITQSPKYLFRKEGQNVTLSCEQNLNHDAMYWYRQDPGQGLRLIYYSQIVNDFQKGDIAEGYSVSREKKESFPLTVTSAQKNPTAFYLCAIREGDRPNTEAFFGQGTRLTVV.